The entry that follows covers one T cell receptor beta chain sequence. The sample comes from a study of blood T cell repertoires in COVID-19. The protocol was immunoSEQ multiplex PCR, while the TCRdb copy is restricted to in-frame clones and leaves out a portion. The table has around 260,000 clones, around 82% seen once. Seattle's cohort entered during active infection and was followed longitudinally. Germline assignment: CDR1 MNHEY and CDR2 SVGEGT. This CDR3 is 15 amino acids long. Trimming took 6 bases from V and 0 from J, leaving 9 bases between them. This clonotype was sampled from a person aged 70 to 85 with COVID-19, enrolled during active disease. V usage is TRBV6-2 or TRBV6-3 and J usage is TRBJ1-6, with unresolved D. The sample was peripheral blood. The CDR3, as DNA: TGTGCCAGCAGCCCCCTAAACTCCTATAATTCACCCCTCCACTTT. This codes for CASSPLNSYNSPLHF.